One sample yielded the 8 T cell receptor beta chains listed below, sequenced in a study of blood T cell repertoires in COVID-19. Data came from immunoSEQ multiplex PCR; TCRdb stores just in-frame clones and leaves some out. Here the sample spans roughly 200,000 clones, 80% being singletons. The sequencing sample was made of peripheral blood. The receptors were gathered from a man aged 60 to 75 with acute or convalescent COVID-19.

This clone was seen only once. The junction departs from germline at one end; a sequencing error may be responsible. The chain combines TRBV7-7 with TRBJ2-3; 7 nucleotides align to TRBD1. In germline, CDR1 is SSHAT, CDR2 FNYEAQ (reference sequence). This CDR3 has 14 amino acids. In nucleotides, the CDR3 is TGTGCTAGCAGCTTGGGACAGCGCACAGATACGCAGTATTTT. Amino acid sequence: CASSLGQRTDTQYF.

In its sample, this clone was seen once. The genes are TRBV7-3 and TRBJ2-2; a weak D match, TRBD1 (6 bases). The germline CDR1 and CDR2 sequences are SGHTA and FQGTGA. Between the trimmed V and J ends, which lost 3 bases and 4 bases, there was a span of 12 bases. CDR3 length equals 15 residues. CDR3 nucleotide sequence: TGTGCCAGCAGCTTGGGGGCAGGGGTCACCGGGGAGCTGTTTTTT. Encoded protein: CASSLGAGVTGELFF.

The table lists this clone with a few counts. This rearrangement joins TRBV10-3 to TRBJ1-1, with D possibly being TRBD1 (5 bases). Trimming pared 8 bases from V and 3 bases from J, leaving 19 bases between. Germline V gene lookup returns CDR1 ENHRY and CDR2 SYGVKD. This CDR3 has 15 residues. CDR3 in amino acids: CAIAAQGRGDTEAFF. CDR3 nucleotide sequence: TGTGCCATCGCGGCCCAGGGTAGGGGTGACACTGAAGCTTTCTTT.

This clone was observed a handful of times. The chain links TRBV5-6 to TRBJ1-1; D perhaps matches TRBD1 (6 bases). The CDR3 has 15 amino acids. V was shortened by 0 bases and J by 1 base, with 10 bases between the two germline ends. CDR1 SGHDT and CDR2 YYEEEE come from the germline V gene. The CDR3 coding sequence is TGTGCCAGCAGCTTGGGAAGGGGGTGGAACACTGAAGCTTTCTTT. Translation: CASSLGRGWNTEAFF.

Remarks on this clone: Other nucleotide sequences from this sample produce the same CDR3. The CDR3 reads CASSDRGNQPQHF. The CDR3 DNA is TGTGCCAGCAGTGACAGGGGCAATCAGCCCCAGCATTTT. V is TRBV6-1 and J is TRBJ1-5; perhaps TRBD1 as D (5 bases). Trimming shortened V by 3 bases and J by 2 bases, and 5 bases separated the two germline ends. Germline V gene lookup returns CDR1 MNHNS and CDR2 SASEGT. The CDR3 sequence is 13 residues long.

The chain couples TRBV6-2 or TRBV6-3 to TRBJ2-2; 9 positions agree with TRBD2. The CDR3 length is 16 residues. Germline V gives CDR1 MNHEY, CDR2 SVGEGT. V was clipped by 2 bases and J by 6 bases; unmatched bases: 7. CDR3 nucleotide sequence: TGTGCCAGCAGTTACCCGGGACTAGCCATCCCCGGGGAGCTGTTTTTT. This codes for CASSYPGLAIPGELFF.

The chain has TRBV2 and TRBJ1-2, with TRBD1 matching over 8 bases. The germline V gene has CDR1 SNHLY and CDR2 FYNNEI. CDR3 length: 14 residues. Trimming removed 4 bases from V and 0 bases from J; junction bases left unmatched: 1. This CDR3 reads CASSGQGSNYGYTF. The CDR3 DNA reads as TGTGCCAGCAGTGGACAGGGGTCTAACTATGGCTACACCTTC.

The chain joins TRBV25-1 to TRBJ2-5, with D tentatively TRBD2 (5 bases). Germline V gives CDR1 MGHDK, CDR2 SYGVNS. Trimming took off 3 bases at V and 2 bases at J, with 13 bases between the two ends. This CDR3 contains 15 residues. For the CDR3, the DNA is TGTGCCAGCAGTGATCTCCCACGGGATCAAGAGACCCAGTACTTC. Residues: CASSDLPRDQETQYF.